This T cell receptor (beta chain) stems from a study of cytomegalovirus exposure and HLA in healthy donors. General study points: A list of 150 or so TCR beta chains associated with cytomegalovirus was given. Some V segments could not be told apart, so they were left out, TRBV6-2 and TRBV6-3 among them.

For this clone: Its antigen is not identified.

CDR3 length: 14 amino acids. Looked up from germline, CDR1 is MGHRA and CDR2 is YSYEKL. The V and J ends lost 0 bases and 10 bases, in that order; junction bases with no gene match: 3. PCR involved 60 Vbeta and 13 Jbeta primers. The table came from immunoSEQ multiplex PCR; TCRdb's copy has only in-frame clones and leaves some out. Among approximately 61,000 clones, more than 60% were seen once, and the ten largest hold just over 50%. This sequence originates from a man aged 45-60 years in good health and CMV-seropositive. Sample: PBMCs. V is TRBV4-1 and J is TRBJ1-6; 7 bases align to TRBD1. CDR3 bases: TGCGCCAGCAGCCAAGATCGGACAGGCTCACCCCTCCACTTT. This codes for CASSQDRTGSPLHF.